The source of this TCR beta chain is a study of cytomegalovirus exposure and HLA in healthy donors. General study points: An assumption of roughly uniform sequencing depth across donors underlay the presence/absence analyses.

A word on this clone: Its antigen is unidentified.

Primers for the PCR totalled 60 Vbeta and 13 Jbeta. Only in-frame clones appear in the TCRdb table, and some are missing; sequencing was by immunoSEQ multiplex PCR. Of a few hundred thousand clones listed, over 90% are singletons. Trimming cost V 4 bases and J 4 bases, with 11 bases left between them. CDR1 is SGHDT and CDR2 is YYEEEE in the germline V gene. The CDR3 has 13 amino acids. This chain joins TRBV5-6 and TRBJ1-1; D is uncertain. Sequencing input: PBMCs. The receptor comes from a girl aged 2-10 years in good health and CMV-seronegative. DNA of the CDR3: TGTGCCAGCAGCCCCCCGTCGGGCACTGAAGCTTTCTTT. Residues: CASSPPSGTEAFF.